Listed below are T cell receptor beta chains from one sample, sequenced in a study of T cell responses to AZD1222 COVID-19 vaccine. The protocol was immunoSEQ multiplex PCR, while the TCRdb copy is restricted to in-frame clones and leaves out a portion. The table shows around 110,000 clones, with 85% to 95% occurring only once. Sample: peripheral blood, taken on day 0 of AZD1222 vaccination. These receptors came from an adult in good health. Each CDR3 is given with its conserved first and last residue. Fields, in order: clone size, V gene, D gene, J gene, CDR3 protein, CDR3 DNA. The D gene is left open where the match is weak. The size entry is marked missing in some rows and otherwise reads once, few, many or a size class.

abundance: .
v_gene: TRBV30
d_gene: TRBD2
j_gene: TRBJ2-2
CDR3aa: CAWRGSGRDTGELFF
CDR3nt: TGTGCCTGGAGAGGGAGCGGGAGGGACACCGGGGAGCTGTTTTTT

abundance: .
v_gene: TRBV5-6
d_gene: .
j_gene: TRBJ1-4
CDR3aa: CASSLASDTEKLFF
CDR3nt: TGTGCCAGCAGCTTGGCCTCGGACACCGAAAAACTGTTTTTT

abundance: .
v_gene: TRBV27
d_gene: .
j_gene: TRBJ2-2
CDR3aa: CASRNIKGELFF
CDR3nt: TGTGCCAGCAGAAATATCAAGGGGGAGCTGTTTTTT

abundance: .
v_gene: TRBV5-1
d_gene: .
j_gene: TRBJ2-3
CDR3aa: CASSYERGTQYF
CDR3nt: TGCGCCAGCAGCTACGAGAGAGGCACGCAGTATTTT

abundance: .
v_gene: TRBV11-2
d_gene: TRBD1
j_gene: TRBJ1-2
CDR3aa: CASSSVRGQGDYGYTF
CDR3nt: TGTGCCAGCAGCTCCGTAAGGGGGCAGGGTGACTATGGCTACACCTTC

abundance: once
v_gene: TRBV2
d_gene: .
j_gene: TRBJ2-7
CDR3aa: CASSPGGLGLYEQYF
CDR3nt: TGTGCCAGCTCCCCTGGCGGGCTGGGGTTATACGAGCAGTACTTC

abundance: .
v_gene: TRBV9
d_gene: .
j_gene: TRBJ1-4
CDR3aa: CASSPRTNSDEKLFF
CDR3nt: TGTGCCAGCAGCCCTCGGACTAATTCGGATGAAAAACTGTTTTTT

abundance: .
v_gene: TRBV9
d_gene: TRBD1
j_gene: TRBJ1-6
CDR3aa: CASSVGPGQGPPPLHF
CDR3nt: TGTGCCAGCAGCGTAGGTCCAGGACAGGGGCCACCACCCCTCCACTTT

abundance: .
v_gene: TRBV27
d_gene: TRBD1
j_gene: TRBJ1-5
CDR3aa: CASSNTGDYQPQHF
CDR3nt: TGTGCCAGCAGTAACACAGGGGATTATCAGCCCCAGCATTTT

abundance: .
v_gene: TRBV9
d_gene: .
j_gene: TRBJ1-1
CDR3aa: CASSVLTGLGTEAFF
CDR3nt: TGTGCCAGCAGCGTCCTTACAGGCCTAGGGACTGAAGCTTTCTTT

abundance: .
v_gene: TRBV28
d_gene: .
j_gene: TRBJ1-3
CDR3aa: CASSLQGPSGNTIYF
CDR3nt: TGTGCCAGCAGTTTACAGGGGCCCTCTGGAAACACCATATATTTT

abundance: .
v_gene: TRBV27
d_gene: .
j_gene: TRBJ1-1
CDR3aa: CASSHQLVRPMNTEAFF
CDR3nt: TGTGCCAGCAGCCATCAACTGGTACGGCCCATGAACACTGAAGCTTTCTTT

abundance: .
v_gene: TRBV4-2
d_gene: .
j_gene: TRBJ1-6
CDR3aa: CASSQAGGNSPLHF
CDR3nt: TGTGCCAGCAGCCAAGCAGGAGGGAATTCACCCCTCCACTTT

abundance: once
v_gene: TRBV30
d_gene: .
j_gene: TRBJ1-1
CDR3aa: CAWGLQGGWTEAFF
CDR3nt: TGTGCCTGGGGTCTACAGGGAGGGTGGACTGAAGCTTTCTTT

abundance: .
v_gene: TRBV6-5
d_gene: TRBD1
j_gene: TRBJ1-4
CDR3aa: CASSYGDRINEKLFF
CDR3nt: TGTGCCAGCAGTTACGGGGACAGAATTAATGAAAAACTGTTTTTT

abundance: .
v_gene: TRBV7-9
d_gene: .
j_gene: TRBJ1-5
CDR3aa: CASSLGGGPNQPQHF
CDR3nt: TGTGCCAGCAGCTTAGGGGGAGGGCCCAATCAGCCCCAGCATTTT

abundance: once
v_gene: TRBV20-1
d_gene: .
j_gene: TRBJ2-7
CDR3aa: CSARKYDEQYF
CDR3nt: TGCAGTGCTAGAAAATACGACGAGCAGTACTTC

abundance: .
v_gene: TRBV5-4
d_gene: .
j_gene: TRBJ2-1
CDR3aa: CASRELGAYNEQFF
CDR3nt: TGTGCCAGCAGGGAACTAGGAGCCTACAATGAGCAGTTCTTC

abundance: .
v_gene: TRBV27
d_gene: TRBD2
j_gene: TRBJ2-7
CDR3aa: CASMLSGGFYEQYF
CDR3nt: TGTGCCAGCATGCTGAGCGGGGGATTCTACGAGCAGTACTTC

abundance: .
v_gene: TRBV18
d_gene: .
j_gene: TRBJ1-4
CDR3aa: CASSPPGGEKLFF
CDR3nt: TGTGCCAGCTCACCACCAGGAGGCGAAAAACTGTTTTTT

abundance: .
v_gene: TRBV5-1
d_gene: .
j_gene: TRBJ2-5
CDR3aa: CASSGRERWAQYF
CDR3nt: TGCGCCAGCAGCGGGCGGGAAAGGTGGGCCCAGTACTTC

abundance: .
v_gene: TRBV5-1
d_gene: .
j_gene: TRBJ2-3
CDR3aa: CASSLGGLTDTQYF
CDR3nt: TGCGCCAGCAGCTTGGGTGGGCTCACAGATACGCAGTATTTT

abundance: .
v_gene: TRBV3-1/TRBV3-2
d_gene: .
j_gene: TRBJ2-3
CDR3aa: CASSQDPDTQYF
CDR3nt: TGTGCCAGCAGCCAAGATCCCGATACGCAGTATTTT

abundance: few
v_gene: TRBV11-3
d_gene: TRBD1
j_gene: TRBJ2-1
CDR3aa: CASSLGHGQGISYNEQFF
CDR3nt: TGTGCCAGCAGCTTAGGACACGGACAGGGAATTTCCTACAATGAGCAGTTCTTC

abundance: .
v_gene: TRBV2
d_gene: TRBD1
j_gene: TRBJ2-7
CDR3aa: CASIDLLGRQGYYEQYF
CDR3nt: TGTGCCAGCATAGACCTACTAGGCAGACAGGGTTACTACGAGCAGTACTTC

abundance: once
v_gene: TRBV21-1
d_gene: .
j_gene: TRBJ2-5
CDR3aa: CASSFLRGAGGFRETQYF
CDR3nt: TGTGCCAGCAGCTTCCTTAGAGGGGCGGGAGGTTTCCGGGAGACCCAGTACTTC

abundance: .
v_gene: TRBV6-5
d_gene: TRBD2
j_gene: TRBJ2-5
CDR3aa: CASSPRTSGETQYF
CDR3nt: TGTGCCAGCAGTCCCCGGACTAGCGGGGAGACCCAGTACTTC

abundance: .
v_gene: TRBV28
d_gene: .
j_gene: TRBJ2-5
CDR3aa: CAISSMNQETQYF
CDR3nt: TGTGCCATCTCTAGCATGAACCAAGAGACCCAGTACTTC

abundance: .
v_gene: TRBV3-1/TRBV3-2
d_gene: .
j_gene: TRBJ1-2
CDR3aa: CASSQQVQREVYGYTF
CDR3nt: TGTGCCAGCAGCCAACAGGTCCAGAGGGAGGTGTATGGCTACACCTTC

abundance: .
v_gene: TRBV19
d_gene: TRBD1
j_gene: TRBJ1-6
CDR3aa: CASSPTGTRLSLHF
CDR3nt: TGTGCCAGTAGTCCGACAGGGACGCGGTTGTCCCTCCACTTT

abundance: .
v_gene: TRBV19
d_gene: TRBD2
j_gene: TRBJ2-5
CDR3aa: CASSMLAGAIGQETQYF
CDR3nt: TGTGCCAGTAGTATGCTAGCGGGAGCGATAGGCCAAGAGACCCAGTACTTC

abundance: few
v_gene: TRBV19
d_gene: .
j_gene: TRBJ1-1
CDR3aa: CASSIGPAGNTEAFF
CDR3nt: TGTGCCAGTAGTATAGGTCCCGCTGGTAACACTGAAGCTTTCTTT

abundance: .
v_gene: TRBV5-5
d_gene: .
j_gene: TRBJ2-7
CDR3aa: CASSLGWGEIYEQYF
CDR3nt: TGTGCCAGCAGCTTGGGGTGGGGGGAAATCTACGAGCAGTACTTC

abundance: .
v_gene: TRBV7-3
d_gene: .
j_gene: TRBJ1-1
CDR3aa: CASSFGQRSEAFF
CDR3nt: TGTGCCAGCAGCTTTGGACAGAGAAGCGAAGCTTTCTTT

abundance: .
v_gene: TRBV9
d_gene: .
j_gene: TRBJ2-7
CDR3aa: CASSPLPQPEGQYF
CDR3nt: TGTGCCAGCAGCCCACTTCCCCAGCCGGAGGGGCAGTACTTC

abundance: .
v_gene: TRBV24-1
d_gene: TRBD2
j_gene: TRBJ2-1
CDR3aa: CATSRWTSGRYNEQFF
CDR3nt: TGTGCCACCAGCAGATGGACTAGCGGGAGATACAATGAGCAGTTCTTC

abundance: .
v_gene: TRBV7-9
d_gene: .
j_gene: TRBJ1-2
CDR3aa: CAAASFYGYTF
CDR3nt: TGTGCCGCCGCCTCCTTCTATGGCTACACCTTC

abundance: .
v_gene: TRBV5-1
d_gene: .
j_gene: TRBJ1-1
CDR3aa: CASSTLLQGSTEAFF
CDR3nt: TGCGCCAGCAGTACTCTTTTGCAGGGGAGCACTGAAGCTTTCTTT

abundance: .
v_gene: TRBV28
d_gene: TRBD1
j_gene: TRBJ1-3
CDR3aa: CASRYRGLTSGNTIYF
CDR3nt: TGTGCCAGCAGATACAGGGGCTTGACCTCTGGAAACACCATATATTTT

abundance: few
v_gene: TRBV5-1
d_gene: TRBD1
j_gene: TRBJ1-2
CDR3aa: CASSPNPNKGQGTYGYTF
CDR3nt: TGCGCCAGCAGCCCAAATCCTAACAAGGGACAGGGGACCTATGGCTACACCTTC

abundance: .
v_gene: TRBV5-1
d_gene: .
j_gene: TRBJ2-1
CDR3aa: CATSRGTSSYNEQFF
CDR3nt: TGCGCCACCTCGAGGGGGACAAGCTCCTACAATGAGCAGTTCTTC

abundance: few
v_gene: TRBV7-9
d_gene: .
j_gene: TRBJ2-7
CDR3aa: CASSPSTYEQYF
CDR3nt: TGTGCCAGCAGCCCATCGACCTACGAGCAGTACTTC

abundance: .
v_gene: TRBV9
d_gene: .
j_gene: TRBJ2-1
CDR3aa: CASSPRYGGAGTEQFF
CDR3nt: TGTGCCAGCAGCCCCAGGTATGGGGGTGCGGGGACTGAGCAGTTCTTC

abundance: .
v_gene: TRBV3-1/TRBV3-2
d_gene: TRBD2
j_gene: TRBJ2-3
CDR3aa: CASTQGGTSVRDTQYF
CDR3nt: TGTGCCAGCACTCAGGGCGGGACTAGCGTTCGAGATACGCAGTATTTT

abundance: .
v_gene: TRBV19
d_gene: .
j_gene: TRBJ2-6
CDR3aa: CASSIRVSGANVLTF
CDR3nt: TGTGCCAGTAGTATTAGGGTTTCTGGGGCCAACGTCCTGACTTTC

abundance: .
v_gene: TRBV2
d_gene: TRBD1
j_gene: TRBJ1-2
CDR3aa: CASRILYGTDNYGYTF
CDR3nt: TGTGCCAGCAGAATACTATACGGGACAGATAACTATGGCTACACCTTC

abundance: .
v_gene: TRBV28
d_gene: .
j_gene: TRBJ2-7
CDR3aa: CASSLRTPYEQYF
CDR3nt: TGTGCCAGCAGCCTCAGGACCCCCTACGAGCAGTACTTC

abundance: .
v_gene: TRBV3-1/TRBV3-2
d_gene: .
j_gene: TRBJ2-3
CDR3aa: CASSQLLDTQYF
CDR3nt: TGTGCCAGCAGCCAGCTTTTGGATACGCAGTATTTT

abundance: .
v_gene: TRBV5-1
d_gene: TRBD1
j_gene: TRBJ1-5
CDR3aa: CASSLGQGDQPQHF
CDR3nt: TGCGCCAGCAGCTTGGGACAGGGGGATCAGCCCCAGCATTTT

abundance: .
v_gene: TRBV29-1
d_gene: TRBD1
j_gene: TRBJ1-2
CDR3aa: CSVWGPGQASNYGYTF
CDR3nt: TGCAGCGTTTGGGGGCCGGGACAGGCTTCTAACTATGGCTACACCTTC

abundance: .
v_gene: TRBV7-9
d_gene: TRBD2
j_gene: TRBJ2-7
CDR3aa: CASSHSVAGVVF
CDR3nt: TGTGCCAGCAGCCATTCCGTAGCGGGAGTGGTCTTC

abundance: few
v_gene: TRBV6-1
d_gene: .
j_gene: TRBJ1-3
CDR3aa: CASSERRTVGNTIYF
CDR3nt: TGTGCCAGCAGTGAAAGGCGGACCGTAGGAAACACCATATATTTT

abundance: .
v_gene: TRBV24-1
d_gene: .
j_gene: TRBJ1-1
CDR3aa: CATSDRASGAEAFF
CDR3nt: TGTGCCACCAGTGACCGGGCCTCCGGGGCTGAAGCTTTCTTT

abundance: once
v_gene: TRBV15
d_gene: TRBD1
j_gene: TRBJ1-4
CDR3aa: CATSMRQGRSEKLFF
CDR3nt: TGTGCCACCAGCATGAGACAGGGGAGGAGTGAAAAACTGTTTTTT

abundance: .
v_gene: TRBV7-9
d_gene: TRBD2
j_gene: TRBJ2-2
CDR3aa: CASSLGTSGNTGELFF
CDR3nt: TGTGCCAGCAGCCTTGGGACTAGCGGGAACACCGGGGAGCTGTTTTTT